The rows below give T cell receptor beta chains drawn from one sample of a study of T-cell reconstitution after alpha-beta-depleted transplantation in children. MiXCR, run by TCRdb on the PCR reads, gives a single entry per CDR3 protein. The sample lists 330,000 or so distinct CDR3 sequences; just over 7.5% were seen once. This sample comprised peripheral blood, obtained 360 days after TCRalphabeta/CD19-depleted stem cell transplant. The source is a female patient aged 2-15 years who had a stem cell transplant for Fanconi anemia, so the T cells may come from the graft donor. The CDR3 runs from the conserved cysteine through the conserved F or W. A D gene is named only where the DNA matches it firmly. Not all rows give a size; the values are once, few, many and, for expanded clones, a class.

TRBJ2-5,many,.,TRBV5-5,TGTGCCAGCAGCTCACACGGGACGGAAGAGACCCAGTACTTC,CASSSHGTEETQYF
TRBJ2-2,many,TRBD1,TRBV2,TGTGCCAGCAGGCAAGACAGGGTGAACACCGGGGAGCTGTTTTTT,CASRQDRVNTGELFF
TRBJ2-1,many,.,TRBV28,TGTGCCAGCAGTTTTGGCAGGACCTACAATGAGCAGTTCTTC,CASSFGRTYNEQFF
TRBJ1-2,few,.,TRBV3-1,TGTGCCAGCAGCCAAGGGGGCGCCGGCAACTATGGCTACACCTTC,CASSQGGAGNYGYTF
TRBJ1-6,many,.,TRBV7-8,TGTGCCAGCAGCTTATCATCTGTCGGGCCAGGGCCAAATTCACCCCTCCACTTT,CASSLSSVGPGPNSPLHF
TRBJ2-1,many,TRBD2,TRBV14,TGTGCCAGCAGCCGAGGGGATCGGACTAGCGGGTGGAATGAGCAGTTCTTC,CASSRGDRTSGWNEQFF
TRBJ2-2,many,.,TRBV4-3,TGCGCCAGCAGCCAAGGTCCCCTCACCGGGGAGCTGTTTTTT,CASSQGPLTGELFF
TRBJ1-2,few,TRBD1,TRBV4-3,TGCGCCAGCAGCCAACGGACAGGGGAAGGCTACACCTTC,CASSQRTGEGYTF
TRBJ2-1,many,TRBD1,TRBV12-3/TRBV12-4,TGTGCCAGCAGCGGGGACAGGGCCGAGCAGTTCTTC,CASSGDRAEQFF
TRBJ2-7,many,TRBD2,TRBV10-3,TGTGCCATCAGTGTCCCCGGGACTAGTTCAAGCGAGCAGTACTTC,CAISVPGTSSSEQYF
TRBJ2-7,many,TRBD1,TRBV20-1,TGCAGTGCTAGAGCTCAGGGGGCAGGGCAGTACTTC,CSARAQGAGQYF
TRBJ2-5,few,TRBD1,TRBV11-2,TGTGCCAGCAGTTACCAGGCAGGGGGCGGGGTGGAGACCCAGTACTTC,CASSYQAGGGVETQYF
TRBJ1-5,.,.,TRBV19,TGTGCCAGTAGTATTTCCTTTGGACTTAGCAATCAGCCCCAGCATTTT,CASSISFGLSNQPQHF
TRBJ2-5,many,TRBD1,TRBV5-1,TGCGCCAGCACCCAAGGGATTGCTACAGGGGGAATAGAGACCCAGTACTTC,CASTQGIATGGIETQYF
TRBJ2-1,many,.,TRBV2,TGTGCCAGCAGTGAACGAGGTGGATATGAGCAGTTCTTC,CASSERGGYEQFF
TRBJ1-2,many,TRBD1,TRBV6-1,TGTGCCAGCAGAGGCCCCCGGGACAGGGCCCATGGCTACACCTTC,CASRGPRDRAHGYTF
TRBJ2-1,many,.,TRBV6-5,TGTGCCGTCCCCCAGGGTTCCTACAATGAGCAGTTCTTC,CAVPQGSYNEQFF
TRBJ1-3,many,TRBD1,TRBV20-1,TGCAGTGCTACCAGGGGGACCGGAAACACCATATATTTT,CSATRGTGNTIYF
TRBJ1-5,many,.,TRBV4-3,TGCGCCAGCAGCCAAGACAGGGGTACCGATCAGCCCCAGCATTTT,CASSQDRGTDQPQHF
TRBJ2-5,few,.,TRBV4-1,TGCGCCAGCAGCCACCTTGGGACTGGGTTAGAGACCCAGTACTTC,CASSHLGTGLETQYF
TRBJ2-1,.,.,TRBV19,TGTGCCAGTAGTATATTTAAGCGGCTGAGCTCCTACAATGAGCAGTTCTTC,CASSIFKRLSSYNEQFF
TRBJ1-6,.,.,TRBV27,TGTGCCAGCAGTTTTAGGGGAGAGGGAAGTTCACCCCTCCACTTT,CASSFRGEGSSPLHF
TRBJ2-7,.,.,TRBV11-2,TGTGCCAGCAGCTTCTCAGGGGACTCCTACGAGCAGTACTTC,CASSFSGDSYEQYF
TRBJ1-2,many,TRBD1,TRBV5-1,TGCGCCAGCAGCCCACCAGGACAGGCGTATGGCTACACCTTC,CASSPPGQAYGYTF
TRBJ1-2,many,TRBD1,TRBV7-9,TGTGCCAGCAGCTCCGCCGGGACAGGGATCAACTATGGCTACACCTTC,CASSSAGTGINYGYTF
TRBJ2-3,.,TRBD2,TRBV6-2/TRBV6-3,TGTGCCAGCAGCCCCCCCGGACTAGCGGGGGGCTCAGGGACGCAGTATTTT,CASSPPGLAGGSGTQYF
TRBJ2-6,few,.,TRBV6-2/TRBV6-3,TGTGCCAGCAGTTACTCACACAAGCCAAGCCCCTCTGGGGCCAACGTCCTGACTTTC,CASSYSHKPSPSGANVLTF
TRBJ2-7,many,.,TRBV12-3/TRBV12-4,TGTGCCAGCAGCCTCGCACAGGGAGGCCACGAGCAGTACTTC,CASSLAQGGHEQYF
TRBJ1-1,few,.,TRBV28,TGTGCCAGTTCTTACCAGAAAGCTTTCTTT,CASSYQKAFF
TRBJ2-2,many,TRBD1,TRBV13,TGTGCCAGCAACGAGTACCAGGGGGCTGTCCACACCGGGGAGCTGTTTTTT,CASNEYQGAVHTGELFF
TRBJ1-1,few,TRBD1,TRBV5-1,TGCGCCAGCAGCTTTTCCGGGACAGGGGAAACTGAAGCTTTCTTT,CASSFSGTGETEAFF
TRBJ2-7,many,.,TRBV28,TGTGCCAGCAGTTTATTTAACGCCTACGAGCAGTACTTC,CASSLFNAYEQYF
TRBJ2-1,many,TRBD2,TRBV7-3,TGTGCCAGCAGCCCCGATGTACTAGCGGGAGGTGAGCAGTTCTTC,CASSPDVLAGGEQFF
TRBJ2-1,many,.,TRBV7-3,TGTGCCAGCAGCTTACTTTCCTACCACGAGGGACAAAGAAACCATGAGCAGTTCTTC,CASSLLSYHEGQRNHEQFF
TRBJ2-1,many,.,TRBV6-6,TGTGCCAGCAGTTTGATATACAATGAGCAGTTCTTC,CASSLIYNEQFF
TRBJ2-1,many,TRBD2,TRBV12-3/TRBV12-4,TGTGCCAGCACCTCGTCGGAGACTAGCGGCCTCAATGAGCAGTTCTTC,CASTSSETSGLNEQFF
TRBJ2-7,few,.,TRBV3-1,TGTGCCAGCAGCCTTTTGGCGGCTAAGGGCGAGCAGTACTTC,CASSLLAAKGEQYF
TRBJ1-4,.,.,TRBV7-9,TGTGCCAGCAGCTTTACGCGCCGGGGGCATGAAAAACTGTTTTTT,CASSFTRRGHEKLFF
TRBJ2-3,many,.,TRBV11-2,TGTGCCAGCAGCTTAGAGTTGCGAGGACTATCTAGCACAGATACGCAGTATTTT,CASSLELRGLSSTDTQYF
TRBJ2-3,many,TRBD2,TRBV5-1,TGCGCCAGCAGCTTAAAACTAGCGGGAGTTGACACAGATACGCAGTATTTT,CASSLKLAGVDTDTQYF
TRBJ1-1,.,.,TRBV7-8,TGTGCCAGCACCCCGGGGATCGGAGGAACTGAAGCTTTCTTT,CASTPGIGGTEAFF
TRBJ2-1,few,.,TRBV6-5,TGTGCCAGCAGTTACTCGCCGCCCCTGTACGGGAATGAGCAGTTCTTC,CASSYSPPLYGNEQFF
TRBJ1-3,many,.,TRBV12-3/TRBV12-4,TGTGCCAGCAGTCCCCCAGCTGGAAACACCATATATTTT,CASSPPAGNTIYF
TRBJ2-2,few,.,TRBV2,TGTAACGGACAGAGACGCACCGGGGAGCTGTTTTTT,CNGQRRTGELFF
TRBJ1-5,many,TRBD1,TRBV29-1,TGCAGCGTGGGGCAGGGGGATCAGCCCCAGCATTTT,CSVGQGDQPQHF
TRBJ1-2,many,.,TRBV20-1,TGCAGTGCTAAAGGGAGGAGGGGCTACACCTTC,CSAKGRRGYTF
TRBJ2-5,many,TRBD1,TRBV10-3,TGTGCCATCAGTGAGCTGGAGGACAGGGGCCAAGAGACCCAGTACTTC,CAISELEDRGQETQYF
TRBJ1-2,.,.,TRBV2,TGTGCCAGCAGTGTTTACCCGACAGCTAACTATGGCTACACCTTC,CASSVYPTANYGYTF
TRBJ2-5,.,.,TRBV20-1,TGCAGTGCCCAATACGGGAATTGGGAGACCCAGTACTTC,CSAQYGNWETQYF